This T cell receptor (beta chain) originates from a study of T cells in localized non-small cell lung cancer. Sequenced by immunoSEQ multiplex PCR; TCRdb stores in-frame clones only, minus some. The sample includes roughly 61,000 clones, roughly 80% of them seen just once. This clone has more than one count but fewer than ten. Between the trimmed V and J ends, which lost 5 bases and 0 bases, there was a span of 5 bases. The CDR3 runs 13 residues. Germline V lookup: CDR1 MNHEY, CDR2 SMNVEV (reference sequence). Source: PBMCs, taken before any cancer treatment. The genes are TRBV27 and TRBJ1-3; no clear D gene. This TCR derives from a man between 40 and 70 years old with stage II lung adenocarcinoma. The CDR3 DNA reads as TGTGCCAGCAGTACTAACTCTGGAAACACCATATATTTT. Its translation: CASSTNSGNTIYF.